The 23 T cell receptor beta chains below were found in one sample sequenced in a study of cytomegalovirus exposure and HLA in healthy donors. PCR involved 60 Vbeta and 13 Jbeta primers. Sequenced by immunoSEQ multiplex PCR; TCRdb stores in-frame clones only, minus some. The sample shows some 130,000 clones, about three quarters of them seen only once. Sample: PBMCs. These receptors were obtained from a human donor in good health.

The chain has TRBV14 and TRBJ1-6, with no clear D. Germline V gene lookup returns CDR1 SGHDN and CDR2 FVKESK. The CDR3 length is 13 residues. The V and J ends lost 4 bases and 10 bases respectively, with 11 bases between them. Here the CDR3 DNA reads TGTGCCAGCAGCCCTAGACTATCCTCACCCCTCCACTTT. It translates to CASSPRLSSPLHF.

The rearrangement uses TRBV4-2 and TRBJ1-2, with 7 bases that match TRBD1. CDR3 length: 13 residues. With V trimmed by 7 bases and J by 9 bases, 11 bases remained unmatched. CDR1 and CDR2 from the germline V gene are LGHNA and YNFKEQ. CDR3 sequence reads: CASMDTGQLSYTF. The DNA for the CDR3 is TGTGCCAGCATGGATACGGGACAGCTGAGCTACACCTTC.

The chain uses TRBV4-1 and TRBJ2-1, with 7 bases aligning to TRBD2. Trimming at V came to 4 bases and at J to 4 bases, leaving 7 bases not matched to a gene. The length of the CDR3 is 15 residues. Germline V gene sequence: CDR1 MGHRA, CDR2 YSYEKL. This chain's CDR3 is CASSLPGGRYNEQFF. The CDR3 DNA reads TGCGCCAGCAGCCTTCCGGGAGGACGATACAATGAGCAGTTCTTC.

The rearrangement uses TRBV5-1 and TRBJ1-1; D possibly corresponds to TRBD1 (6 bases). The V end lost 4 bases, the J end lost 4 bases, and 17 bases lay between the germline ends. The V gene's germline CDR1 is SGHRS and CDR2 YFSETQ. This CDR3 spans 15 amino acids. CDR3 bases: TGCGCCAGCAGCCCTGAACAGGGCGAGGGCACTGAAGCTTTCTTT. Translated, it gives CASSPEQGEGTEAFF.

This clone appeared once. This chain uses TRBV5-1 with TRBJ1-1, with 9 bases that match TRBD1. V dropped 3 bases and J dropped 5; count of bases not matched to a gene: 8. Germline V gene data show CDR1 as SGHRS and CDR2 as YFSETQ. This CDR3 is built from 15 residues. CDR3 sequence reads: CASSSQGAGGTEAFF. The CDR3 bases are TGCGCCAGCAGCTCACAGGGGGCGGGCGGGACTGAAGCTTTCTTT.

With respect to this clone: Other DNA sequences in this specimen translate into the identical CDR3. The gene calls are TRBV18 and TRBJ2-3; D is unclear. V was pared by 3 bases and J by 3 bases, with 7 bases between. Germline V lookup: CDR1 KGHSH, CDR2 LQKENI. The length of the CDR3 is 13 residues. CDR3 residues: CASSPPSTDTQYF. CDR3 nucleotide sequence: TGTGCCAGCTCACCCCCTTCTACAGATACGCAGTATTTT.

The chain links TRBV15 to TRBJ2-1; possibly TRBD2 for D (5 bases). Trimming shortened V by 2 bases and J by 5 bases, and 13 bases separated the two germline ends. CDR3 length equals 15 residues. Germline V gives CDR1 LNHNV, CDR2 YYDKDF (reference sequence). The CDR3 nucleotides are TGTGCCACCAGCAGACCTAGCTTAAGGGACAATGAGCAGTTCTTC. Translating it yields CATSRPSLRDNEQFF.

CDR3 sequence (DNA): TGCAGTGCTAGGTACAGTGGCTACACCTTC. As protein: CSARYSGYTF. The chain uses TRBV20-1 and TRBJ1-2; no definite D call. The germline CDR1 and CDR2 sequences are DFQATT and SNEGSKA (reference sequence). V lost 3 bases to trimming and J lost 7 bases, with 6 bases between them. CDR3 size: 10 residues.

This chain uses TRBV5-5 with TRBJ1-4; 9 positions agree with TRBD1. CDR1 is SGHKS, CDR2 YYEKEE, per germline (reference sequence). The CDR3 sequence is 14 residues long. Unmatched junction bases numbered 7, after V lost 7 bases and J lost 6 bases. DNA for the CDR3: TGTGCCAGCGTACGTGGGGACAGGGATGAAAAACTGTTTTTT. Amino acids: CASVRGDRDEKLFF. Drawing the rest from reference TRBV5-5 and TRBJ1-4, the complete variable domain is DAGVTQSPTHLIKTRGQQVTLRCSPISGHKSVSWYQQVLGQGPQFIFQYYEKEERGRGNFPDRFSARQFPNYSSELNVNALLLGDSALYLCASVRGDRDEKLFFGSGTQLSVL.

V gene TRBV6-5 combines with J gene TRBJ2-5; 7 nucleotides align to TRBD1. The J call may not be correct, given that the DNA end is closer to TRBJ2-7. The germline V gene encodes CDR1 MNHEY and CDR2 SVGAGI. This CDR3 has 13 amino acids. The CDR3 DNA is TGTGCCAGCAGTGACGCCAACAGGGGCGAGCAGTACTTC. This translates into CASSDANRGEQYF.

A few counts support this clone. The chain joins TRBV23-1 to TRBJ2-2; 7 bases agree with TRBD1. TRBV23-1 is placed among ORFs of uncertain function. The CDR3 consists of 18 residues. V lost 8 bases and J lost 2; bases outside the gene matches: 17. CDR3 loop: CASDSGWDRPSNTGELFF. CDR3 DNA sequence: TGCGCCAGCGATTCCGGTTGGGACAGACCATCCAACACCGGGGAGCTGTTTTTT.

This clone was observed a few times. J is TRBJ2-6 and V is TRBV5-1; D call uncertain. The germline V and J ends were trimmed by 1 base and 2 bases, with 7 bases remaining between them. Germline CDR1 SGHRS, CDR2 YFSETQ. The CDR3 loop spans 15 amino acids. CDR3 sequence: CASSLSGTGANVLTF. CDR3 DNA: TGCGCCAGCAGCTTGTCAGGTACTGGGGCCAACGTCCTGACTTTC.

This clone was detected once. The J gene is TRBJ2-3, the V gene TRBV2; D is perhaps TRBD1 (6 bases). Trimming removed 3 bases from V and 3 bases from J, with 13 bases in between. Germline values: CDR1 SNHLY, CDR2 FYNNEI. The CDR3 sequence is 15 residues long. The CDR3 spells CASSDFKGETDTQYF. The CDR3 DNA is TGTGCCAGCAGTGATTTTAAGGGGGAAACAGATACGCAGTATTTT. Supplemented by reference TRBV2 and TRBJ2-3, the full variable domain reads EPEVTQTPSHQVTQMGQEVILRCVPISNHLYFYWYRQILGQKVEFLVSFYNNEISEKSEIFDDQFSVERPDGSNFTLKIRSTKLEDSAMYFCASSDFKGETDTQYFGPGTRLTVL.

This chain connects TRBV2 to TRBJ2-5, with D perhaps matching TRBD2 (6 bases). V lost 11 bases, J lost 4 bases, and 14 bases lay in between. The CDR3 runs 12 residues. The V gene's germline CDR1 is SNHLY and CDR2 FYNNEI. CDR3 sequence reads: CAGGRRRETQYF. In nucleotides, the CDR3 is TGTGCCGGGGGGAGGAGGCGAGAGACCCAGTACTTC.

The V call is TRBV5-1, the J call TRBJ1-4; 8 bases agree with TRBD1. Germline-derived CDR1 and CDR2 are SGHRS and YFSETQ. The trim removed 3 bases at V and 6 bases at J, leaving 13 bases unmatched. This CDR3 spans 17 amino acids. The DNA of the CDR3 is TGCGCCAGCAGCTGGGGTGGACAGGGAGCAATGGATGAAAAACTGTTTTTT. Translating it yields CASSWGGQGAMDEKLFF. The full variable domain, with the rest looked up from reference TRBV5-1 and TRBJ1-4, is KAGVTQTPRYLIKTRGQQVTLSCSPISGHRSVSWYQQTPGQGLQFLFEYFSETQRNKGNFPGRFSGRQFSNSRSEMNVSTLELGDSALYLCASSWGGQGAMDEKLFFGSGTQLSVL.

Turning to this clone: The germline gene is not matched at one end of the junction; a read error may be the cause. Different DNA sequences within this sample yield the same CDR3. This rearrangement joins TRBV4-1 to TRBJ1-1, with D possibly being TRBD1 (6 bases). CDR3 length: 15 amino acids. Germline V gives CDR1 MGHRA, CDR2 YSYEKL. CDR3 sequence: CASSPLLQGGTEAFF. The CDR3 DNA sequence: TGTGCCAGCAGCCCTCTCCTACAGGGTGGTACTGAAGCTTTCTTT.

This sequence joins TRBV27 and TRBJ2-2; perhaps TRBD1 as D (6 bases). This CDR3 region has 14 residues. Germline lookup yields CDR1 MNHEY and CDR2 SMNVEV (reference sequence). With 10 bases removed from V and 0 bases from J, the gap between germline ends came to 12 bases. In nucleotides, the CDR3 is TGTGCCACGAAAAGGACAGCGAACACCGGGGAGCTGTTTTTT. Translated: CATKRTANTGELFF.

J is TRBJ1-5 and V is TRBV27; D perhaps matches TRBD1 (6 bases). V lost 4 bases to trimming and J lost 1 base, with 17 bases between them. There are 17 residues in the CDR3. Germline assignment: CDR1 MNHEY and CDR2 SMNVEV (reference sequence). CDR3 protein: CASSYAFPGTSNQPQHF. The CDR3 coding sequence is TGTGCCAGCAGTTATGCCTTCCCCGGGACAAGCAATCAGCCCCAGCATTTT.

The chain uses TRBV6-5 and TRBJ1-1; unclear D gene. The germline V gene has CDR1 MNHEY and CDR2 SVGAGI. There are 13 residues in the CDR3. V shed 8 bases and J shed 0 bases, with 10 bases lying between them. The chain's CDR3 is CASFQFVNTEAFF. CDR3 sequence (DNA): TGTGCCAGCTTCCAGTTTGTGAACACTGAAGCTTTCTTT.

This clone was detected once. The V gene is TRBV19, the J gene TRBJ1-2; tentative D call: TRBD1 (6 bases). Per the germline V gene, CDR1 is LNHDA and CDR2 is SQIVND (reference sequence). The CDR3 sequence is 12 residues long. V was pared by 4 bases and J by 3 bases, with 6 bases between. The CDR3 spells CASSRQDYGYTF. The CDR3 bases are TGTGCCAGTAGTAGACAGGACTATGGCTACACCTTC.

The chain joins TRBV5-1 to TRBJ2-1; D perhaps matches TRBD2 (5 bases). V lost 0 bases and J lost 5, with 12 bases in between. The germline gives CDR1 SGHRS, CDR2 YFSETQ. The CDR3 totals 15 residues. The CDR3 here is CASSLVTAENNEQFF. The CDR3 DNA reads TGCGCCAGCAGCTTGGTCACAGCGGAAAACAATGAGCAGTTCTTC.

This clone was counted once. The rearrangement links TRBV7-9 to TRBJ2-3; D possibly corresponds to TRBD1 (5 bases). Trimming removed 8 bases at V and 2 bases at J, with 8 bases between. This CDR3 has 12 amino acids. The V gene's germline CDR1 is SEHNR and CDR2 FQNEAQ (reference sequence). The DNA of the CDR3 is TGTGCCAGCGACAGCGACACAGATACGCAGTATTTT. Translating it yields CASDSDTDTQYF.

J is TRBJ2-1 and V is TRBV2, with a possible D match to TRBD1 (5 bases). The CDR3 runs to 16 residues. The germline V gene encodes CDR1 SNHLY and CDR2 FYNNEI. With 0 bases removed from V and 5 bases from J, the gap between germline ends came to 14 bases. The CDR3: CASSEASGLTHNEQFF. The DNA for the CDR3 is TGTGCCAGCAGTGAAGCTTCAGGGCTAACCCACAATGAGCAGTTCTTC.